A selection of T cell receptor beta chains follows, all from one sample in a study of T cell changes during pregnancy in multiple sclerosis. TCRdb's table, derived via immunoSEQ multiplex PCR, lists solely in-frame clones and lacks some. The data show about 57,000 clones, about 91% seen once. The sequencing here drew on CD4+ T cells from peripheral blood mononuclear cells, taken in the second trimester of pregnancy. Receptors originate from a female donor with multiple sclerosis, enrolled in a pregnancy study. Each CDR3 is given without its conserved first and last residue. Clone size, where shown, is once, few, many, or a class for clones that have expanded.

V: TRBV5-1
size: NA
CDR3: ASSASGDPSTSEQY

V: TRBV5-1
size: NA
CDR3: ASSLGGAAAINEQF

V: TRBV25-1
size: NA
CDR3: ASSLGGQNYGYT

V: TRBV7-9
size: NA
CDR3: ASSLGSGEYGYT

V: TRBV30
size: NA
CDR3: AFTLAGGYNEQF

V: TRBV6-1
size: NA
CDR3: ASSGRQGAGEKLF

V: TRBV5-1
size: NA
CDR3: ASSLEGFTNQPQH

V: TRBV29-1
size: NA
CDR3: SVAGTLKGAEAF

V: TRBV5-1
size: NA
CDR3: ASSFWTSAIYNEQF

V: TRBV6-5
size: NA
CDR3: ASSPGGTRYNEQF

V: TRBV28
size: NA
CDR3: ASSLMNTEAF

V: TRBV29-1
size: NA
CDR3: SVGRGSSYEQY

V: TRBV28
size: NA
CDR3: ASSSGAGLVSYEQY

V: TRBV2
size: NA
CDR3: ASSGTQLAADTQY

V: TRBV28
size: once
CDR3: ASKRPSTGYGYT

V: TRBV7-3
size: NA
CDR3: ASSLERNNEQF

V: TRBV28
size: NA
CDR3: ASNSGTRVEKLF

V: TRBV9
size: NA
CDR3: ASHENGTHPYEQY

V: TRBV6-1
size: NA
CDR3: ASSDDRVRTEAF

V: TRBV7-2
size: NA
CDR3: ASSLVFPSGGSYEQY

V: TRBV19
size: NA
CDR3: ASSGAGTGYQPQH

V: TRBV27
size: NA
CDR3: ASSRRQANTEAF

V: TRBV29-1
size: NA
CDR3: SVEIGQGAGGYT

V: TRBV10-3
size: NA
CDR3: AISEKEGYGYT

V: TRBV20-1
size: once
CDR3: SATQIYGYT

V: TRBV11-2
size: NA
CDR3: ASSLGGGNYGYT

V: TRBV6-1
size: NA
CDR3: ASSAGTGRENEQF

V: TRBV6-6
size: NA
CDR3: ASSLPGTGGTYGYT

V: TRBV11-2
size: NA
CDR3: ASSSNRGGGYGYT

V: TRBV30
size: few
CDR3: AWTDPPGTYEQY

V: TRBV14
size: NA
CDR3: ASSPLKLRAHNEQF

V: TRBV18
size: NA
CDR3: ASSLRQGARGDTEAF

V: TRBV5-1
size: NA
CDR3: ASSLGDSRSYGYT

V: TRBV18
size: NA
CDR3: ASSQLAGGSNLETQY

V: TRBV19
size: NA
CDR3: ASSTSPGQGNTEAF

V: TRBV6-6
size: NA
CDR3: ASRTLARMNTEAF

V: TRBV6-6
size: NA
CDR3: ASKAGQETQY

V: TRBV28
size: NA
CDR3: ASSSLAGGLDEQY

V: TRBV2
size: NA
CDR3: ASTPGSTDTQY

V: TRBV9
size: NA
CDR3: ASSVGWDRVYEQY

V: TRBV7-2
size: NA
CDR3: ASSLAGGGWSSTEAF

V: TRBV28
size: NA
CDR3: ASSFLDRGNQPQH

V: TRBV6-5
size: NA
CDR3: ASSFSGGLGKNIQY

V: TRBV6-1
size: NA
CDR3: ASPCSGYTDTQY

V: TRBV9
size: NA
CDR3: ASSATGANYGYT

V: TRBV2
size: NA
CDR3: ASSPSGELF

V: TRBV18
size: NA
CDR3: ASSPTSGGHQETQY

V: TRBV18
size: NA
CDR3: ASSPKESGTSGTTQY

V: TRBV28
size: NA
CDR3: AAETSGSYNEQF

V: TRBV19
size: NA
CDR3: ASSPGQNTEAF

V: TRBV2
size: NA
CDR3: ASSDRGSGYT